This T cell receptor beta chain was identified in a study of beta chain features in type 1 diabetes. For the study at large: Cell yields, gender and age were comparable in patients and healthy donors.

Study outcomes and limitations: A moderate, significant TCRB CDR3 shortening appeared in type 1 diabetes across four CD4+ subsets. Insertions at VDJ junctions were less frequent in type 1 diabetes patients. These patients also deleted more nucleotides at the same junctions.

Comments on this clone: Antigen specificity is unknown.

The CDR3 totals 15 residues. The trim removed 5 bases at V and 7 bases at J, leaving 8 bases unmatched. The V gene's germline CDR1 is SGHTA and CDR2 FQGTGA. CD45RO/CCR7/CD25/CD127/CD95/CD27 sorting isolated CD4+ naive, central memory, regulatory and stem cell-like memory cells. Reverse transcription of all isolated RNA meant that expressed TCRB transcripts were sequenced. Generated by immunoSEQ multiplex PCR, the TCRdb table keeps only in-frame clones and is missing some. Among 160,000 or so clones listed, about 8.3% were seen once. The receptor comes from a woman younger than 35 with type 1 diabetes. The rearrangement joins TRBV7-3 to TRBJ2-2; 9 nucleotides agree with TRBD2. The sample comprised central memory CD4+ T cells from blood. CDR3 nucleotide sequence: TGTGCCAGCAGCCCCATGGCGGGAGGGTACGGGGAGCTGTTTTTT. Its translation: CASSPMAGGYGELFF.